Here is one T cell receptor beta chain with its context. Its antigen is unknown. This specimen comes from a study of CD8 T cells in ankylosing spondylitis. CDR1 is DFQATT, CDR2 SNEGSKA, per germline (reference sequence). The CDR3 has 16 residues. V gave up 6 bases and J gave up 0 bases, with 19 bases separating them. Study results and limitations: For ankylosing spondylitis blood, a TCR beta motif of fewer than 10 highly homologous variants appeared characteristic. As for the disease-linked clones, they showed a CD8+ phenotype and occurred at relatively low frequencies in peripheral blood. Within matched ankylosing spondylitis synovial fluid, disease-linked clones were reportedly significantly enriched.

In TCRdb, the 5' RACE reads were re-called with MiXCR into one record per CDR3 protein. The sample carries under 250,000 distinct CDR3 sequences, 6% to 8.5% recorded once. The chain combines TRBV20-1 with TRBJ2-3; no clear D gene. This sequence originates from a male donor with ankylosing spondylitis. The source material was blood, either unsorted or a sorted T cell fraction (not recorded which). CDR3 sequence (DNA): TGCAGTGCCCTCGTGGTGAATAGCAGGAGCACAGATACGCAGTATTTT. It specifies CSALVVNSRSTDTQYF.